The entry that follows covers one T cell receptor beta chain sequence. The CDR3 consists of 14 residues. The germline gives CDR1 MNHEY, CDR2 SVGAGI. After removal of 9 bases from V and 3 bases from J, the junction contained 8 bases not matched to a gene. These data come from a study of shared clonotypes between healthy human individuals. Sequenced by immunoSEQ multiplex PCR; TCRdb stores in-frame clones only, minus some. The data hold some 470,000 clones, with roughly four fifths observed a single time. The TCR was taken from a woman in her thirties or forties in good health. Some clones in this sample may be carry-over from other donors' samples. Sequenced sample: PBMCs. The J gene is TRBJ2-3, the V gene TRBV6-5; 8 positions match TRBD2. Here the CDR3 reads CASRGGLATDTQYF. DNA for the CDR3: TGTGCCAGTCGAGGCGGACTAGCAACAGATACGCAGTATTTT.